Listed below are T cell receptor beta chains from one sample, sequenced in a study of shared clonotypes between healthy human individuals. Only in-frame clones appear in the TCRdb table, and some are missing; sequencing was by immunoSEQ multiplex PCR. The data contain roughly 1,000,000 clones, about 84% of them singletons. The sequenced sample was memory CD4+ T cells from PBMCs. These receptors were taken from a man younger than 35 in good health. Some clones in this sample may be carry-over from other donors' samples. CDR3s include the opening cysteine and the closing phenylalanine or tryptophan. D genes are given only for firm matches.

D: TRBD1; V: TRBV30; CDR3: CAWSYLTGGNYGYTF
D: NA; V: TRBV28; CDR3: CASIQGNNYGYTF
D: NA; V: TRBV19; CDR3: CASSILRDLRRGYTF
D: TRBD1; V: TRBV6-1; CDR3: CASSVTGGETEAFF
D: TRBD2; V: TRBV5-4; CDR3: CASTHSGGNTGELFF
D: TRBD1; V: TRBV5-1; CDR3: CASSPDRVAGELFF
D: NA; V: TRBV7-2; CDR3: CASSLAIGLALETQYF
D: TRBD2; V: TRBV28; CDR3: CASSLMTSGRGNEQFF
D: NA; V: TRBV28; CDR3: CASSIGLYEQYF
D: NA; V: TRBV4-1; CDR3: CASSQEWSGGSETQYF
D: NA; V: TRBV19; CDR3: CATSSGWTYGYTF
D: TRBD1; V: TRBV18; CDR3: CASSRDRQETQYF
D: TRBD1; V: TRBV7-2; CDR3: CASSLGQGGEQYF
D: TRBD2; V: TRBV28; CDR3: CASSPAAFGREKRRDTQYF
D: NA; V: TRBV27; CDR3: CASSLSHTNEKLFF
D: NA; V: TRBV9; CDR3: CASSVGASAHAYEQYF
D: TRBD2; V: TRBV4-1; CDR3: CASSPMGGTSGSGETQYF
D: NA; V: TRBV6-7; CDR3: CASSYSGSQNTEAFF
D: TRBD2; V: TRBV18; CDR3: CASSPRSGLAGYEQYF
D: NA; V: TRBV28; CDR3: CASSSPAGGSYEQYF
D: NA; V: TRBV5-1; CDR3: CASSFAHREANEKLFF
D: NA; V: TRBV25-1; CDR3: CASSPGGTYYQPQHF
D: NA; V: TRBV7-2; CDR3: CASSFSAGSTDTQYF
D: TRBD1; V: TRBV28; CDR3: CASRWTGSPGNQPQHF
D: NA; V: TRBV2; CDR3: CASKWTEKTGELFF
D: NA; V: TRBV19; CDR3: CASSADGYEQYF
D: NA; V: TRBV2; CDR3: CASRPRQSNQPQHF
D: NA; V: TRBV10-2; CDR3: CASMRVGANVLTF
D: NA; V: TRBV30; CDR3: CAWSTGVYQETQYF
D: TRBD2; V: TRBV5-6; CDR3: CASSLFQGRGAKNIQYF
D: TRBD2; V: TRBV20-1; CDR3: CSAGGTDTQYF
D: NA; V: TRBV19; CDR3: CASSPQQAGELFF
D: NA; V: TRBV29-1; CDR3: CSVLGSGVNTGELFF
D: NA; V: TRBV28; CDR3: CASSRNYRVGGEQYF
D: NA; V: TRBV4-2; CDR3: CASSQTRSPRYGYTF
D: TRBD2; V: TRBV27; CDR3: CASSLLGLAGGVADTQYF
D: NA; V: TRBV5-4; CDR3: CASSQSLATNNEQFF
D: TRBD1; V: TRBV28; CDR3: CASSLLGTGDGYTF
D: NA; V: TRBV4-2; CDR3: CASSQRSRVNEQFF
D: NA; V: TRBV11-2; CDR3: CASSLDFDNEQFF
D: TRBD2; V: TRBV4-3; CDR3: CASSQDYRTSGRGSDTQYF
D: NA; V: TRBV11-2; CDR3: CASSPENQPQHF
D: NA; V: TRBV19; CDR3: CARLGPPGKETQYF
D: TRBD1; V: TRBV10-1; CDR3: CASSRGQGGGYTF
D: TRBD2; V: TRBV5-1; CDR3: CASSSGTSGFYEQYF
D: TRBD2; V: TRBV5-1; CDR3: CASSWGRDYEQYF
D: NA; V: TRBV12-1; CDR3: CASSPPSGRLYEQYF
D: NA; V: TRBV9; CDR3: CASSGPWGAPYNEQFF
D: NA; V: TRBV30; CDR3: CAWSLSRNTEAFF
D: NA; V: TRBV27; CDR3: CASSPRDIREQYF
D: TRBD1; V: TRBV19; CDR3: CASKPGQGYNEQFF
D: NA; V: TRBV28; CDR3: CASSETGPTGELFF
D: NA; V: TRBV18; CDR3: CASSPGGVDIREYGYTF
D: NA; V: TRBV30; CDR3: CAWSPQTSGNTIYF
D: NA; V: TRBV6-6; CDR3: CASSDRGGATEAFF
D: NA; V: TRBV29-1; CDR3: CSVPGENTEAFF
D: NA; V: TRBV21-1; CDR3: CASSKERRGLTGANVLTF